This T cell receptor (beta chain) appears in the sequencing data of a study of blood T cell repertoires in COVID-19. Whole-study context: Nucleic acid was either cDNA or gDNA, and it came from T cells, B-cell-depleted T cells, or PBMCs.

Some clones are missing from TCRdb's copy, which holds only in-frame ones; the method was immunoSEQ multiplex PCR. The sample yields fewer than 25,000 clones, over 70% seen once. The CDR3 totals 15 residues. V gave up 3 bases and J gave up 2 bases, with 16 bases separating them. Per the germline V gene, CDR1 is SQVTM and CDR2 is ANQGSEA. The sequence was collected from a human donor with active COVID-19. The donor label of this sample is uncertain. V is TRBV29-1 and J is TRBJ1-2; no definite D call. The material sequenced was peripheral blood. The CDR3 coding sequence is TGCAGCGTTGATATGAAGGGTCGGGAAAACTATGGCTACACCTTC. Translated, it gives CSVDMKGRENYGYTF.